A single sample is the source of the 17 T cell receptor beta chains below, sequenced in a study of tumor-infiltrating lymphocytes in primary liver carcinoma. The input was around 0.5 ug total RNA; TCR beta cDNA was made from it with a constant-region primer. Three-round nested multiplex PCR performed with slightly modified ARM-PCR produced the TCR beta libraries. For around 9 cycles apiece, the opening two PCR rounds ran with TRBV1-TRBV30 forward primers and a C-beta reverse primer. In TCRdb, the multiplex PCR reads were re-called with MiXCR into one record per CDR3 protein. The sample carries 150,000 to 200,000 distinct CDR3 sequences, over 50% recorded once. Germline DNA was extracted alongside blood RNA, which was obtained from unsorted whole blood. Material for sequencing was peripheral blood. Receptor source: a man aged 40-55 years with primary liver carcinoma and hepatitis B virus infection.

The J gene is TRBJ2-6, the V gene TRBV5-4; D not resolved. The germline V gene has CDR1 SGHNT and CDR2 YYREEE (reference sequence). Trimming shortened V by 0 bases and J by 2 bases, and 6 bases separated the two germline ends. The CDR3 loop spans 15 amino acids. In nucleotides, the CDR3 is TGTGCCAGCAGCTTGGTTAACCCTGGGGCCAACGTCCTGACTTTC. It translates to CASSLVNPGANVLTF.

This chain uses TRBV12-3 or TRBV12-4 with TRBJ1-2, with a weak D call TRBD1 (5 bases). Trimming took 6 bases from V and 4 from J, leaving 12 bases between them. CDR3 length: 13 residues. For the CDR3, the DNA is TGTGCCAGCAGCTCAGACAGAGGCTATGGCTACACCTTC. This gives the protein CASSSDRGYGYTF.

A word on this clonotype: The germline gene is not matched at one end of the junction; a read error may be the cause. The chain uses TRBV28 and TRBJ2-7, with D uncertain. Germline V gene data show CDR1 as MDHEN and CDR2 as SYDVKM. The CDR3 totals 12 residues. The CDR3 region is CVSSPMFGEQYF. CDR3 sequence (DNA): TGTGTCAGCAGCCCAATGTTCGGTGAGCAGTACTTC.

A remark on this clonotype: One end of the junction varies from germline; a read error may be responsible. The chain employs TRBV11-2 and TRBJ2-1; D is unclear. CDR1 SGHAT and CDR2 FQNNGV come from the germline V gene. The CDR3 consists of 14 residues. CDR3 protein: CASSSAQWFNEQFF. For the CDR3, the DNA is TGTGCTAGCAGCAGTGCCCAGTGGTTCAATGAGCAGTTCTTC.

This clonotype was seen just once. The junction shows a germline mismatch at one end, possibly a read error. The chain carries TRBV4-1 and TRBJ2-7, with D possibly matching TRBD2 (6 bases). The CDR3 has 16 amino acids. The germline V gene encodes CDR1 MGHRA and CDR2 YSYEKL. Written as DNA, the CDR3 is TGCGCCAGCAGCCAAGAGAGGAGGGAGGACCCCTACAAGCAGTACTTC. The encoded protein is CASSQERREDPYKQYF.

The chain couples TRBV12-3 or TRBV12-4 to TRBJ1-6; 8 bases fit TRBD1. The CDR3 covers 14 residues. V was clipped by 8 bases and J by 6 bases; unmatched bases: 6. The CDR3 loop reads CASGQGSSNSPLHF. CDR3 nucleotides: TGTGCCAGCGGACAGGGCTCCAGTAATTCACCCCTCCACTTT.

V and J are TRBV5-6 and TRBJ2-7; possibly TRBD1 for D (6 bases). In germline, CDR1 is SGHDT, CDR2 YYEEEE. V lost 5 bases and J lost 3, with 18 bases in between. The CDR3 has 15 amino acids. CDR3 region: CASRTRGSVLYEQYF. The CDR3 DNA reads as TGTGCCAGCAGAACTAGGGGGAGCGTTCTCTACGAGCAGTACTTC.

This chain uses TRBV10-3 with TRBJ1-3, with 7 bases aligning to TRBD1. Germline lookup yields CDR1 ENHRY and CDR2 SYGVKD. This CDR3 spans 14 amino acids. With 6 bases clipped from V and 0 bases from J, the junction kept 2 bases outside the gene matches. CDR3 coding DNA: TGTGCCATCAGACAGGGGAGCTCTGGAAACACCATATATTTT. Protein: CAIRQGSSGNTIYF.

This clonotype occurred a few times. The V and J genes are TRBV6-5 and TRBJ1-1; possibly TRBD1 for D (6 bases). V was clipped by 2 bases and J by 6 bases, with 13 bases between them. Germline V CDR1 and CDR2: MNHEY, SVGAGI. The CDR3 has 14 amino acids. The CDR3 protein is CASSYQDSWPEAFF. Written as DNA, the CDR3 is TGTGCCAGCAGTTACCAGGACAGTTGGCCTGAAGCTTTCTTT.

This clonotype was detected only once. The conserved phenylalanine or tryptophan is not found at the CDR3 terminus, so this likely reflects a read error. The chain employs TRBV11-2 and TRBJ2-7; D ambiguous. This CDR3 has 14 residues. CDR1 and CDR2 from the germline V gene are SGHAT and FQNNGV. In nucleotides, the CDR3 is TGTGCCAGCAGTTTAACCAACGGAGCCTATGAGCAGTACTAC. The encoded protein is CASSLTNGAYEQYY.

The rearrangement uses TRBV11-2 and TRBJ2-1; D perhaps matches TRBD2 (6 bases). The CDR3 has 16 residues. V was pared by 5 bases and J by 4 bases, with 18 bases between. Germline V gene lookup returns CDR1 SGHAT and CDR2 FQNNGV. The chain's CDR3 is CASSLGLQSQYNEQFF. CDR3 nucleotide sequence: TGTGCCAGCAGCCTGGGACTCCAAAGCCAATACAATGAGCAGTTCTTC.

There are a few counts of this clonotype. The chain uses TRBV7-9 and TRBJ2-1; 7 nucleotides match TRBD2. Per germline, CDR1 SEHNR and CDR2 FQNEAQ (reference sequence). The V gene end was trimmed by 10 bases and the J gene end by 10 bases; junction bases not matched to a gene: 10. CDR3 length equals 12 residues. CDR3 region: CATGLDEIEQFF. The DNA of the CDR3 is TGTGCCACTGGACTAGATGAGATCGAGCAGTTCTTC. Looking up the rest from reference TRBV7-9 and TRBJ2-1 gives the full variable domain: DTGVSQNPRHKITKRGQNVTFRCDPISEHNRLYWYRQTLGQGPEFLTYFQNEAQLEKSRLLSDRFSAERPKGSFSTLEIQRTEQGDSAMYLCATGLDEIEQFFGPGTRLTVL.

The J gene is TRBJ2-5, the V gene TRBV12-3 or TRBV12-4; D not resolved. This CDR3 comprises 15 residues. The V end lost 5 bases, the J end lost 5 bases, and 18 bases lay between the germline ends. Here the CDR3 DNA reads TGTGCCAGCAGTACTGACAACCATCACTCTGAGACCCAGTACTTC. Protein sequence: CASSTDNHHSETQYF.

This clonotype occurred a few times. V is TRBV7-8 and J is TRBJ1-2; no definite D call. Germline V gene lookup returns CDR1 SGHVS and CDR2 FQNEAQ. The CDR3 runs 15 residues. Trimming took 3 bases from V and 1 from J, leaving 12 bases between them. The CDR3 spells CASSFRRLLNYGYTF. CDR3 coding DNA: TGTGCCAGCAGCTTCAGACGGCTCCTTAACTATGGCTACACCTTC.

The chain combines TRBV27 with TRBJ2-1; 8 bases agree with TRBD2. Trimming cost V 4 bases and J 5 bases; bases outside gene matches: 7. Germline assignment: CDR1 MNHEY and CDR2 SMNVEV (reference sequence). CDR3 length: 15 amino acids. The CDR3, as DNA: TGTGCCAGCAGTTCCATAACTAGCGGAAACAATGAGCAGTTCTTC. Amino acid sequence: CASSSITSGNNEQFF.

Ten or more counts support this clonotype. The chain couples TRBV6-2 or TRBV6-3 to TRBJ2-1, with no clear D. There are 14 residues in the CDR3. CDR1 is MNHEY, CDR2 SVGEGT, per germline. V gave up 4 bases and J gave up 5 bases, with 12 bases separating them. The DNA of the CDR3 is TGTGCCAGCAGTTCCCAGGTGATCCACAATGAGCAGTTCTTC. Translated: CASSSQVIHNEQFF.

This clonotype was counted between two and nine times. The chain employs TRBV4-1 and TRBJ2-7; D is possibly TRBD1 (6 bases). Germline V gene sequence: CDR1 MGHRA, CDR2 YSYEKL. Trimming shortened V by 4 bases and J by 3 bases, and 16 bases separated the two germline ends. This CDR3 is built from 15 residues. As DNA, the CDR3 is TGCGCCAGCAGCCCCGGGACAACCTTGATCTACGAGCAGTACTTC. Translating it yields CASSPGTTLIYEQYF.